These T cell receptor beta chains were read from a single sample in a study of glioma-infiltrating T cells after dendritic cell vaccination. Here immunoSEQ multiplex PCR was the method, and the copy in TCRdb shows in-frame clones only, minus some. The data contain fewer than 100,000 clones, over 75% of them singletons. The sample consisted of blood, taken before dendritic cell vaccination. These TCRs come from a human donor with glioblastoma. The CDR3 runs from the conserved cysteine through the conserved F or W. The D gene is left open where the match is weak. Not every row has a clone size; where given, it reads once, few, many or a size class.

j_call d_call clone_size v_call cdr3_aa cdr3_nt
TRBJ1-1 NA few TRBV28 CASSLVRGGTEAFF TGTGCCAGCAGTTTAGTCAGGGGCGGGACTGAAGCTTTCTTT
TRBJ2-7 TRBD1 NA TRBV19 CASSMGTGDYEQYF TGTGCCAGTAGTATGGGGACAGGTGATTACGAGCAGTACTTC
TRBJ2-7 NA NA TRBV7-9 CASSPKGHYTYEQYF TGTGCCAGCAGCCCGAAGGGACACTATACCTACGAGCAGTACTTC
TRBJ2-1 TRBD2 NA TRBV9 CASSPGGGGRGEQFF TGTGCCAGCAGCCCGGGGGGGGGCGGGAGGGGTGAGCAGTTCTTC
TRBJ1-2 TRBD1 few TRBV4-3 CASSQDLLEGANYGYTF TGCGCCAGCAGCCAAGATCTCCTTGAGGGGGCCAACTATGGCTACACCTTC
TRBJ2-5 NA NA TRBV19 CASSIRAGQEETQYF TGTGCCAGTAGTATCCGAGCGGGTCAGGAGGAGACCCAGTACTTC
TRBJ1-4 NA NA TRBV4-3 CASSQGRGYGSNEKLFF TGCGCCAGCAGCCAAGGCAGGGGATATGGTTCTAATGAAAAACTGTTTTTT
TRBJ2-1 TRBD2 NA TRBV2 CASRGLAMSYNEQFF TGTGCCAGCAGAGGACTAGCGATGTCCTACAATGAGCAGTTCTTC
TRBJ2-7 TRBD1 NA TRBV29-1 CSVAQTGGEQYF TGCAGCGTTGCCCAGACAGGGGGCGAGCAGTACTTC
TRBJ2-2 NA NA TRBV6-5 CASSYGRFTGELFF TGTGCCAGCAGTTACGGCAGGTTCACCGGGGAGCTGTTTTTT
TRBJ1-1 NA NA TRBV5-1 CASSLGFGRNTEAFF TGCGCCAGCAGCTTGGGGTTCGGTAGGAACACTGAAGCTTTCTTT
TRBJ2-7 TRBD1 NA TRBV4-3 CASSHRKDRGSYEQYF TGCGCCAGCAGCCACAGAAAGGACAGGGGGTCCTACGAGCAGTACTTC
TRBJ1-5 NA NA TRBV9 CASSVGGSSNQPQHF TGTGCCAGCAGCGTAGGGGGCTCTAGCAATCAGCCCCAGCATTTT
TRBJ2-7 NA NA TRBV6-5 CASSYFRGPGYEQYF TGTGCCAGCAGTTACTTCAGGGGACCGGGCTACGAGCAGTACTTC
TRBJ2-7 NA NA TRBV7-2 CASSLVRRVCEQYF TGTGCCAGCAGCTTAGTTCGCAGGGTCTGCGAGCAGTACTTC
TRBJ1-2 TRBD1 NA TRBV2 CASSRTKGQGSIPIYGYTF TGTGCCAGCAGTAGAACGAAGGGACAGGGGTCTATACCCATCTATGGCTACACCTTC
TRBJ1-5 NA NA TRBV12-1 CASSFRDRGPIQPQHF TGTGCCAGCAGCTTTAGGGACAGGGGGCCAATTCAGCCCCAGCATTTT
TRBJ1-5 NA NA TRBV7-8 CASSSTEGNQPQHF TGTGCCAGCAGCTCTACCGAGGGCAATCAGCCCCAGCATTTT
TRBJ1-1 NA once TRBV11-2 CASSLRVSGGKGTEAFF TGTGCCAGCAGCTTAAGGGTATCCGGGGGGAAGGGCACTGAAGCTTTCTTT
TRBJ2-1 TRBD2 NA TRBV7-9 CASSLAHGLAAYNEQFF TGTGCCAGCAGCTTAGCCCATGGGCTAGCGGCCTACAATGAGCAGTTCTTC
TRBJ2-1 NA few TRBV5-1 CASSLGTGQYNEQFF TGCGCCAGCAGCTTAGGAACAGGGCAGTACAATGAGCAGTTCTTC
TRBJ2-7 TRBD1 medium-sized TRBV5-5 CASSQRTGREQYF TGCGCCAGCAGCCAAAGGACAGGGAGGGAGCAGTACTTC
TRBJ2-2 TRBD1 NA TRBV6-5 CASSPGTANTGELFF TGTGCCAGCAGCCCCGGGACAGCGAACACCGGGGAGCTGTTTTTT
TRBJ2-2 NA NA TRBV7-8 CASSGRGKGELFF TGTGCCAGCAGCGGCCGAGGGAAGGGGGAGCTGTTTTTT
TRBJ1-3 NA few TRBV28 CASSAPGSEGNTIYF TGTGCCAGCAGTGCCCCAGGGTCCGAAGGAAACACCATATATTTT
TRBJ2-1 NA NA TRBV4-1 CASSQVSRPSFYEQFF TGCGCCAGCAGCCAAGTTAGCAGACCGTCATTCTATGAGCAGTTCTTC
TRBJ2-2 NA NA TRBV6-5 CASRPRQAGELFF TGTGCCAGCAGACCTAGACAGGCCGGGGAGCTGTTTTTT
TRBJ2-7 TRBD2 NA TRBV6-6 CASTGGVSYEQYF TGTGCCAGCACGGGGGGGGTCTCCTACGAGCAGTACTTC
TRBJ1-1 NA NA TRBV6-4 CASSSDRNTEAFF TGTGCCAGCAGCAGTGACAGAAACACTGAAGCTTTCTTT
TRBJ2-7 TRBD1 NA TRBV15 CATSTTGQGAVYEQYF TGTGCCACCAGCACAACCGGACAGGGGGCCGTCTACGAGCAGTACTTC
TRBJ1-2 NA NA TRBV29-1 CSVEATGLSYGYTF TGCAGCGTTGAGGCCACAGGGTTAAGCTATGGCTACACCTTC
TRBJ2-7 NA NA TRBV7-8 CASSHGPDMAGEQYF TGTGCCAGCAGCCACGGTCCCGACATGGCTGGGGAGCAGTACTTC
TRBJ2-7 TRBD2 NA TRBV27 CASSFGLADEQYF TGTGCCAGCAGTTTTGGACTAGCGGACGAGCAGTACTTC
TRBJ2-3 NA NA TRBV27 CASSFPPGRTDTQYF TGTGCCAGCAGTTTTCCCCCGGGGAGGACAGATACGCAGTATTTT
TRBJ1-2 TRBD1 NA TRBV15 CATSAGTGPFYGYTF TGTGCCACCAGCGCAGGGACAGGCCCTTTCTATGGCTACACCTTC
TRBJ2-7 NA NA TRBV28 CASNLQGTLYEQYF TGTGCCAGCAACCTACAGGGGACTCTCTACGAGCAGTACTTC
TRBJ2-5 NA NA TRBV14 CASSQVWPETQYF TGTGCCAGCAGCCAAGTTTGGCCCGAGACCCAGTACTTC
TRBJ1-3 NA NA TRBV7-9 CASSLRGVSGNTIYF TGTGCCAGCAGCTTAAGGGGTGTCTCTGGAAACACCATATATTTT
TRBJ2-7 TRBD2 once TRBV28 CASRGTRSSYEQYF TGTGCCAGCAGAGGGACTAGAAGCTCCTACGAGCAGTACTTC
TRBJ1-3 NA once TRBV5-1 CASSSGTEVGTIYF TGCGCCAGCAGCTCGGGGACTGAGGTTGGCACCATATATTTT
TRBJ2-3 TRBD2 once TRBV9 CASSHRLATTSTDTQYF TGTGCCAGCAGTCATAGACTAGCGACCACTAGCACAGATACGCAGTATTTT